The 4 T cell receptor beta chains reported below all come from one sample, sequenced in a study of T-cell reconstitution after alpha-beta-depleted transplantation in children. Unique molecular identifiers tagged the TCRbeta library. TCRdb analysed the PCR reads with MiXCR anew, one entry per CDR3 protein. The sample contains 700,000 to 950,000 distinct CDR3 sequences, roughly 15% of which appear only once. Sequenced material: PBMCs, mostly from graft donor cells, taken 360 days after TCRalphabeta/CD19-depleted stem cell transplant. All receptors derive from a male patient under 18 who had a stem cell transplant for acute lymphoblastic leukemia, so the T cells may come from the graft donor.

The V gene is TRBV11-2, the J gene TRBJ2-7, with 10 bases that match TRBD1. This CDR3 is 13 amino acids long. Trimming at V came to 4 bases and at J to 5 bases, leaving 2 bases not matched to a gene. The V gene's germline CDR1 is SGHAT and CDR2 FQNNGV. The CDR3 DNA reads as TGTGCCAGCAGCTCTGGACAGGGGGACGAGCAGTACTTC. Amino acids: CASSSGQGDEQYF.

This clonotype has more than one count but fewer than ten. The V call is TRBV7-8, the J call TRBJ2-2; 7 bases map to TRBD2. Germline V gives CDR1 SGHVS, CDR2 FQNEAQ. J was trimmed by 3 bases and V by 7 bases; bases with no gene match: 8. The CDR3 extends over 15 amino acids. The CDR3 protein is CASTWTAGDTGELFF. The CDR3 DNA reads as TGTGCCAGCACCTGGACGGCGGGAGACACCGGGGAGCTGTTTTTT.

In its sample, this clonotype was seen a few times. The chain is built from TRBV9 and TRBJ1-2, with D perhaps matching TRBD1 (5 bases). Germline values: CDR1 SGDLS, CDR2 YYNGEE. Trimming removed 7 bases from V and 13 bases from J, with 14 bases in between. The CDR3 is made up of 10 amino acids. CDR3 DNA: TGTGCCAGCGGAGCCGGGGGAAGCACCTTC. It yields the protein CASGAGGSTF.

The chain links TRBV6-5 to TRBJ2-7; 14 bases map to TRBD2. This CDR3 has 17 residues. CDR1 is MNHEY and CDR2 is SVGAGI in the germline V gene. V shed 0 bases and J 3 bases; nucleotides not matched to a gene: 4. The CDR3 region has the DNA TGTGCCAGCAGTTACTCGGGACTAGCGGGAGTGGGCTACGAGCAGTACTTC. Protein: CASSYSGLAGVGYEQYF.